A single T cell receptor beta chain is shown here with its context. Its specificity is unknown. As for time point: roughly 11-day in vitro stimulation with candidate neoantigen peptide 2. Under ten ELISpot-reactive neoantigen peptides each drove an approximately ten-day in vitro stimulation. The CDR3 is made up of 15 amino acids. CDR1 MNHEY and CDR2 SVGAGI come from the germline V gene. V gave up 5 bases and J gave up 3 bases; unmatched junction bases: 10. Clones were sequenced by immunoSEQ multiplex PCR, and TCRdb holds only the in-frame ones, with some missing. The profile shows just under 10,000 clones, around 86% of them singletons. This record comes from a study of PD-1 blockade in mismatch repair-deficient tumors. Study-level points and caveats: Tumor-resident clones, often absent from pretreatment blood, expanded after pembrolizumab and then contracted.

The receptor's source is an adult with mismatch repair-deficient cancer. The sample here was cells cultured in vitro, taken from a patient treated with pembrolizumab. The V call is TRBV6-5, the J call TRBJ2-7; 7 bases agree with TRBD1. CDR3 bases: TGTGCCAGCAGTCCAGGGGGTCGGCAGATCTACGAGCAGTACTTC. It encodes CASSPGGRQIYEQYF.